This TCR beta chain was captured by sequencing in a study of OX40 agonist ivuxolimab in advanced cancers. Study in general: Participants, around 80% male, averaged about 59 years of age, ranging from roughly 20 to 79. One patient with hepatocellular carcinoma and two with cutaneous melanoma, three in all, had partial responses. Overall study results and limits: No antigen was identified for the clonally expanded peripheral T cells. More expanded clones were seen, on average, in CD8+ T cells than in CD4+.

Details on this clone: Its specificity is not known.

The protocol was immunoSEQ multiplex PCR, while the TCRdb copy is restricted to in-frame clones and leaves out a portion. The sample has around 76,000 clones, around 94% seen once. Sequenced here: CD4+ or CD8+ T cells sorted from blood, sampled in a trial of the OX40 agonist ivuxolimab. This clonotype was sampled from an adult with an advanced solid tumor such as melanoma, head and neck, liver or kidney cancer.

DNA of the CDR3: TGTGCCAGCAGCTTGGCGCCAGGGTTGATAGACTATGGCTACACCTTC. This sequence encodes CASSLAPGLIDYGYTF. V is TRBV5-4 and J is TRBJ1-2, with D tentatively TRBD1 (5 bases). The CDR3 length is 16 residues. Germline-derived CDR1 and CDR2 are SGHNT and YYREEE (reference sequence). Between the trimmed V and J ends, which lost 0 bases and 3 bases, there was a span of 15 bases.